The 29 T cell receptor beta chains given below trace back to one sample, sequenced in a study of molecular identifiers for immune sequencing clone quantification. TCRdb independently ran MiXCR on the PCR reads; one entry per CDR3 protein. The data hold fewer than 350,000 distinct CDR3 sequences, with about 23% observed a single time. The sample was naive CD8+ T cells from blood, with Jurkat cell RNA spiked in. Subset defined: FACS-sorted CD8+CD4-CCR7+CD45RA+ naive T cells. Receptor source: a human donor in good health. Some libraries in this study had Jurkat cell RNA spiked in.

This clonotype was counted only a few times. The genes are TRBV9 and TRBJ2-3, with 7 bases lining up with TRBD2. CDR1 and CDR2 from the germline V gene are SGDLS and YYNGEE. The length of the CDR3 is 15 residues. The V segment lost 3 bases and the J segment 4 bases; nucleotides outside the gene matches: 8. The CDR3 bases are TGTGCCAGCAGCGCCGGGAGGACGCCCCCAGATACGCAGTATTTT. Amino acid sequence: CASSAGRTPPDTQYF. Looking up the rest from reference TRBV9 and TRBJ2-3 gives the full variable domain: DSGVTQTPKHLITATGQRVTLRCSPRSGDLSVYWYQQSLDQGLQFLIQYYNGEERAKGNILERFSAQQFPDLHSELNLSSLELGDSALYFCASSAGRTPPDTQYFGPGTRLTVL.

About this clonotype itself: This may be a read error: a much more frequent sequence differs by one nucleotide. V is TRBV12-3 or TRBV12-4 and J is TRBJ1-2, with D unresolved. The CDR3 extends over 16 amino acids. The CDR3 sequence: CASTVGSPLGEYGYAF. The CDR3 bases are TGTGCCAGCACCGTCGGGAGTCCGTTAGGCGAGTATGGCTACGCCTTC.

This clonotype was found a few times. V and J are TRBV30 and TRBJ2-4; D is unclear. CDR3 size: 18 residues. Per the germline V gene, CDR1 is GTSNPN and CDR2 is SVGIG (reference sequence). V lost 0 bases and J 1 base, leaving 19 bases between the germline ends. CDR3 sequence (DNA): TGTGCCTGGAGTGTACTAAATCCCCAACAATGGGCCAAAAACATTCAGTACTTC. Its protein is CAWSVLNPQQWAKNIQYF.

At least ten counts were recorded for this clonotype. For the CDR3, the DNA is TGTGCCAGCAGCGTAACCGAGGTCTCCTACGAGCAGTACTTC. It yields the protein CASSVTEVSYEQYF. V is TRBV9 and J is TRBJ2-7, with D unresolved. This CDR3 region has 14 residues. Looked up from germline, CDR1 is SGDLS and CDR2 is YYNGEE. V was cut by 1 base and J by 0 bases, with 8 bases left in between.

The chain is built from TRBV6-2 or TRBV6-3 and TRBJ2-5, with 9 nucleotides matching TRBD2. Germline assignment: CDR1 MNHEY and CDR2 SVGEGT. The V and J ends lost 5 bases and 5 bases, in that order; junction bases with no gene match: 15. The CDR3 has 17 residues. The CDR3 loop is CASSHSSRFAGGETQYF. In DNA, the CDR3 is TGTGCCAGCAGTCATTCTTCTCGTTTTGCGGGAGGGGAGACCCAGTACTTC.

With respect to this clonotype: A single base separates this from a much larger clone, so it may be a read error. Because it lacks the conserved phenylalanine or tryptophan at the end, this CDR3 is likely a read error. The chain has TRBV2 and TRBJ1-1; D unresolved. The length of the CDR3 is 10 residues. V was cut by 5 bases and J by 3 bases, with 1 base left in between. Germline V gene lookup returns CDR1 SNHLY and CDR2 FYNNEI. The CDR3 sequence: CASSYTEAFS. CDR3 bases: TGTGCCAGCAGTTACACTGAAGCTTTCTCT.

This chain uses TRBV18 with TRBJ2-5; 7 nucleotides match TRBD2. CDR1 and CDR2 (germline): KGHSH, LQKENI. After removal of 10 bases from V and 2 bases from J, the junction contained 16 bases not matched to a gene. This CDR3 is built from 16 residues. The CDR3 here is CANSPGWGGLQETQYF. In DNA form, the CDR3 reads TGTGCCAACTCCCCGGGATGGGGGGGTCTTCAAGAGACCCAGTACTTC.

Turning to this clonotype: It may be a read error: a sequence one base away is much more abundant. J is TRBJ1-4 and V is TRBV28, with 7 nucleotides matching TRBD1. The CDR3 loop spans 16 amino acids. Germline CDR1 and CDR2: MDHEN and SYDVKM. The CDR3, as DNA: TGTGCCAGCAGTCTTAACACAGGGGCTAGGAATGAAGAACTGTTTTTT. Translating gives CASSLNTGARNEELFF.

The chain uses TRBV7-9 and TRBJ2-3, with D possibly TRBD1 on 6 matching bases. V shed 5 bases and J shed 5 bases, with 20 bases lying between them. CDR3 length: 16 residues. Germline CDR1 SEHNR, CDR2 FQNEAQ (reference sequence). The CDR3 DNA reads as TGTGCCAGCAGCCAACTACAACAGGGATTGAGAGATACGCAGTATTTT. Encoded protein: CASSQLQQGLRDTQYF.

This clonotype was detected a few times. Here the CDR3 DNA reads TGTGCCAGCAGTCTTTTTGGCGGTTACGAGCAGTACTTC. This sequence encodes CASSLFGGYEQYF. The chain links TRBV28 to TRBJ2-7, with D unclear. The CDR3 has 13 amino acids. CDR1 and CDR2 from the germline V gene are MDHEN and SYDVKM. The V and J ends lost 5 bases and 4 bases respectively, with 12 bases between them.

In regard to this clonotype: A read error is possible here, since a much larger clone lies one base away. The conserved closing phenylalanine or tryptophan is absent in this CDR3, likely reflecting a read error. The V gene is TRBV20-1, the J gene TRBJ2-7; 10 bases line up with TRBD1. Germline V gene data show CDR1 as DFQATT and CDR2 as SNEGSKA (reference sequence). J gave up 2 bases and V 5 bases, and 3 bases lay outside the gene matches. The length of the CDR3 is 13 residues. The CDR3 protein is CSALGQGPYEQYC. The CDR3, as DNA: TGCAGTGCTCTGGGACAGGGGCCCTACGAGCAGTACTGC.

CDR3 sequence (DNA): TGTGCCAGCAGCCAAGCGGGTGTGAAGGAAAAACTGTTTTTT. It yields the protein CASSQAGVKEKLFF. The V and J genes are TRBV3-1 and TRBJ1-4; D is uncertain. This CDR3 region has 14 residues. V was clipped by 1 base and J by 8 bases, with 11 bases between them. Germline V gene sequence: CDR1 LGHDT, CDR2 YNNKEL (reference sequence).

The gene calls are TRBV7-6 and TRBJ2-5, with D perhaps TRBD1 (6 bases). This CDR3 is 16 amino acids long. Germline-derived CDR1 and CDR2 are SGHVS and FNYEAQ. Between the trimmed V and J ends, which lost 1 base and 7 bases, there was a span of 19 bases. The CDR3 DNA reads TGTGCCAGCAGCTTAGGCCCGCGACAGGAAACAGGGACCCAGTACTTC. Residues: CASSLGPRQETGTQYF.

This clonotype was seen a few times. The chain links TRBV13 to TRBJ2-3; 7 bases are shared with TRBD1. Looked up from germline, CDR1 is PRHDT and CDR2 is FYEKMQ (reference sequence). V lost 0 bases to trimming and J lost 10 bases; unmatched junction nucleotides: 10. The CDR3 runs 15 residues. Here the CDR3 reads CASSLGRKQTGPQYF. CDR3 DNA: TGTGCCAGCAGCTTAGGCCGAAAACAGACAGGGCCGCAGTATTTT.

Note on this clonotype: This sequence may be a read error, since a much larger clone differs from it by one base. The chain combines TRBV2 with TRBJ2-3, with TRBD1 matching 7 bases. Germline V gives CDR1 SNHLY, CDR2 FYNNEI. The CDR3 contains 14 residues. CDR3 in amino acids: CASSVTGETATQYF. The CDR3 bases are TGTGCCAGCAGTGTTACAGGGGAAACAGCTACGCAGTATTTT.

The chain recombines TRBV7-6 with TRBJ2-3; D is undetermined. CDR3 length equals 15 residues. Germline CDR1 and CDR2: SGHVS and FNYEAQ. V shed 1 base and J shed 2 bases, with 10 bases lying between them. The CDR3 loop is CASSLGGWYTDTQYF. The CDR3 DNA follows: TGTGCCAGCAGCTTAGGTGGGTGGTACACAGATACGCAGTATTTT.

Many counts were recorded for this clonotype. V usage is TRBV13 and J usage is TRBJ1-5; D is ambiguous. This CDR3 is 13 amino acids long. Germline loops: CDR1 PRHDT, CDR2 FYEKMQ (reference sequence). The ends were cut back, 3 bases at V and 7 bases at J, with 10 bases in the middle. In nucleotides, the CDR3 is TGTGCCAGCAGCTTCGGGGTTAGACAGCCCCAGCATTTT. This sequence encodes CASSFGVRQPQHF. Combining the CDR3 with reference TRBV13 and TRBJ1-5 gives the whole variable domain AAGVIQSPRHLIKEKRETATLKCYPIPRHDTVYWYQQGPGQDPQFLISFYEKMQSDKGSIPDRFSAQQFSDYHSELNMSSLELGDSALYFCASSFGVRQPQHFGDGTRLSIL.

This clonotype was picked up a small number of times. Possible read error: a much larger clone is one base away. The chain couples TRBV29-1 to TRBJ2-2; D remains ambiguous. The germline CDR1 and CDR2 sequences are SQVTM and ANQGSEA. CDR3 size: 13 residues. The V end was cut by 6 bases, the J end by 1 base, with 9 bases between. DNA for the CDR3: TGCAGCGTGGTGGGCCAGAACACCGGGGAGCTGTTTTTT. Translating gives CSVVGQNTGELFF.

This clonotype was observed a handful of times. V and J are TRBV6-4 and TRBJ2-2, with 7 bases matching TRBD1. Per germline, CDR1 MRHNA and CDR2 SNTAGT. V shed 5 bases, J shed 2 bases, and the junction held 8 bases outside the gene matches. The CDR3 loop spans 16 amino acids. CDR3 protein: CASSPFGTVNTGELFF. The DNA of the CDR3 is TGTGCCAGCAGTCCCTTCGGGACAGTCAACACCGGGGAGCTGTTTTTT.

A note on this clonotype: This may stem from a read error, because a much larger clone lies one nucleotide away. This chain uses TRBV5-1 with TRBJ2-4; D remains ambiguous. The CDR3 runs 12 residues. Germline loops: CDR1 SGHRS, CDR2 YFSETQ. Deletions cut 0 bases from V and 15 bases from J, with 13 bases between. CDR3 loop: CASSLGAAERYF. CDR3 coding DNA: TGCGCCAGCAGCTTGGGGGCCGCGGAGCGGTACTTC.

This clonotype was detected only a few times. This chain links TRBV5-1 with TRBJ1-1; possible D gene TRBD1, 5 bases. This CDR3 is built from 15 residues. The V end lost 0 bases, the J end lost 12 bases, and 21 bases lay between the germline ends. Germline V gene lookup returns CDR1 SGHRS and CDR2 YFSETQ. Written as DNA, the CDR3 is TGCGCCAGCAGCTTGGAAGAAGCTCTAGGGGTAGGACCTTTCTTT. Its protein product is CASSLEEALGVGPFF. Looking up the rest from reference TRBV5-1 and TRBJ1-1 gives the full variable domain: KAGVTQTPRYLIKTRGQQVTLSCSPISGHRSVSWYQQTPGQGLQFLFEYFSETQRNKGNFPGRFSGRQFSNSRSEMNVSTLELGDSALYLCASSLEEALGVGPFFGQGTRLTVV.

This clonotype has just one count. An end of the junction does not agree with germline; a read error may underlie this. The V gene is TRBV30, the J gene TRBJ2-2; 9 nucleotides align to TRBD1. The CDR3 extends over 17 amino acids. Looked up from germline, CDR1 is GTSNPN and CDR2 is SVGIG (reference sequence). The CDR3 spells CAWSAPHRGPNTRELFF. The CDR3 bases are TGTGCCTGGAGTGCCCCTCACAGGGGGCCCAACACCAGGGAGCTGTTTTTT.

This clonotype was seen at least ten times. CDR3 DNA sequence: TGTGCCAGCAGCTTAGAGACAGACCAAGAGACCCAGTACTTC. Translated: CASSLETDQETQYF. The rearrangement uses TRBV7-6 and TRBJ2-5, with D possibly TRBD1 on 5 matching bases. The CDR3 spans 14 residues. Per the germline V gene, CDR1 is SGHVS and CDR2 is FNYEAQ. Trimming removed 1 base from V and 0 bases from J, with 6 bases in between.

This clonotype was picked up a small number of times. The germline gene is not matched at one end of the junction; a read error may be the cause. The gene calls are TRBV24-1 and TRBJ1-1; D is perhaps TRBD1 (6 bases). CDR1 KGHDR and CDR2 SFDVKD come from the germline V gene. This CDR3 is 15 amino acids long. CDR3 in amino acids: CATSDGQGMNTETFF. DNA for the CDR3: TGTGCCACCAGTGATGGGCAGGGGATGAACACTGAAACTTTCTTT.

This rearrangement joins TRBV29-1 to TRBJ1-2; 8 positions agree with TRBD1. The CDR3 loop spans 13 amino acids. The V and J ends lost 7 bases and 1 base, in that order; junction bases with no gene match: 5. The V gene's germline CDR1 is SQVTM and CDR2 ANQGSEA. The CDR3 region has the DNA TGCAGCGCCCCGGACAGGGATAACTATGGCTACACCTTC. Its translation: CSAPDRDNYGYTF.

This clonotype showed up just a few times. The genes are TRBV2 and TRBJ2-3; D assignment may be TRBD1 or TRBD2 (6 bases each). Trimming shortened V by 10 bases and J by 0 bases, and 17 bases separated the two germline ends. Germline V lookup: CDR1 SNHLY, CDR2 FYNNEI. CDR3 length equals 15 residues. The CDR3 is CANNKGGSSTDTQYF. Written as DNA, the CDR3 is TGTGCCAACAACAAGGGGGGTTCTAGCACAGATACGCAGTATTTT.

With respect to this clonotype: At one of its ends the junction is not consistent with the germline gene, which may arise from a read error. This chain connects TRBV30 to TRBJ1-5, with D uncertain. CDR1 and CDR2 from the germline V gene are GTSNPN and SVGIG (reference sequence). CDR3 size: 15 residues. CDR3 DNA sequence: TGTGCCTGGAGTGTGAAGTCCCGTAGCAATCAGCCCCAGCAGTTT. Translated: CAWSVKSRSNQPQQF.

The genes are TRBV9 and TRBJ2-1; TRBD2 agrees at 11 bases. This CDR3 has 16 amino acids. V was pared by 4 bases and J by 5 bases, with 8 bases of the junction left unmatched. Germline V CDR1 and CDR2: SGDLS, YYNGEE. In nucleotides, the CDR3 is TGTGCCAGCAGCTTACTAGCGGGGGCCAACCACAATGAGCAGTTCTTC. Translating it yields CASSLLAGANHNEQFF.

The J gene is TRBJ2-5, the V gene TRBV7-9; tentative D call: TRBD1 (6 bases). This CDR3 comprises 18 residues. V dropped 4 bases and J dropped 2 bases, with 23 bases sitting between them. Germline-derived CDR1 and CDR2 are SEHNR and FQNEAQ (reference sequence). DNA for the CDR3: TGTGCCAGCAGCTCAACTCCGGGACACGTAACAACTCAAGAGACCCAGTACTTC. Translating gives CASSSTPGHVTTQETQYF.